A selection of T cell receptor beta chains follows, all from one sample in a study of blood T cell repertoires in COVID-19. TCRdb keeps only in-frame clones here, not all; method: immunoSEQ multiplex PCR. The data hold fewer than 200,000 clones, with about four fifths observed a single time. Specimen: peripheral blood. The receptors stem from a man between 60 and 70 years old with acute or convalescent COVID-19. Both conserved end residues are part of each CDR3. The D gene is left open where the match is weak. For some rows the clone size is stated as once, few or many, or as a class when expanded; others skip it.

TRBD1 | . | TRBJ2-7 | TRBV5-1 | CASRRTLGGTGGNEQYF | TGCGCCAGCAGGAGGACTCTAGGAGGGACAGGGGGCAACGAGCAGTACTTC
TRBD2 | . | TRBJ2-7 | TRBV6-5 | CASSYSSGRVDEQYF | TGTGCCAGCAGTTATTCTAGCGGGAGGGTGGACGAGCAGTACTTC
. | . | TRBJ1-6 | TRBV7-2 | CASSLARQGLPHF | TGTGCCAGCAGCTTAGCGCGGCAGGGATTGCCCCACTTT
TRBD2 | . | TRBJ2-3 | TRBV25-1 | CASSELRLAGEDTQYF | TGTGCCAGCAGTGAATTGAGATTAGCGGGAGAAGATACGCAGTATTTT
TRBD2 | . | TRBJ2-7 | TRBV11-2 | CASSFGLAGGYYEQYF | TGTGCCAGCAGCTTCGGACTAGCGGGAGGATACTACGAGCAGTACTTC
TRBD2 | . | TRBJ2-1 | TRBV3-1/TRBV3-2 | CASSSGGFSYNEQFF | TGTGCCAGCAGCTCGGGGGGGTTCTCCTACAATGAGCAGTTCTTC
TRBD1 | . | TRBJ1-3 | TRBV19 | CASFRGPGNTIYF | TGTGCCAGTTTCAGGGGGCCTGGAAACACCATATATTTT
. | . | TRBJ2-1 | TRBV29-1 | CSVERGGSPDEQFF | TGCAGCGTTGAAAGGGGGGGGTCCCCCGATGAGCAGTTCTTC
TRBD1 | few | TRBJ1-2 | TRBV7-3 | CASSLRRGGTDPYGYTF | TGTGCCAGCAGCTTAAGGAGGGGCGGGACAGACCCATATGGCTACACCTTC
. | . | TRBJ2-3 | TRBV24-1 | CATSDPDSGSDTQYF | TGTGCCACCAGTGACCCGGACAGTGGATCGGATACGCAGTATTTT
. | few | TRBJ1-1 | TRBV19 | CASSITGGGEAFF | TGTGCCAGTAGTATAACGGGGGGCGGTGAAGCTTTCTTT